Given below is one T cell receptor (beta chain) in context. This sample stems from a study of read filtering for tumor transcriptome and immune sequencing. Germline assignment: CDR1 SGHTA and CDR2 FQGNSA. This CDR3 is 14 amino acids long. V shed 5 bases and J shed 1 base, with 11 bases lying between them. Molecular barcoded adaptors covering alpha/delta and beta/gamma chains were used on around 370 ng RNA. TCRdb recomputed calls from the reads with MiXCR, one row per CDR3 protein. The sample has just over 14,000 distinct CDR3 sequences, about a fifth seen once. At the time of active disease, bone marrow was collected from every patient.

This sequence joins TRBV7-2 and TRBJ1-1; D ambiguous. The sequence came from a donor aged 40 or older with multiple myeloma. Sequenced: a population of CD138-negative cells sorted from bone marrow. CDR3 residues: CASSEKIQNTEAFF. The CDR3 nucleotides are TGTGCCAGCAGCGAAAAAATCCAGAACACTGAAGCTTTCTTT.